This T cell receptor beta chain was sequenced in a study of cytomegalovirus exposure and HLA in healthy donors. The table lists this clone with a few counts. This CDR3 spans 14 amino acids. V lost 3 bases and J 7 bases, leaving 16 bases between the germline ends. The V gene's germline CDR1 is SGHTA and CDR2 FQGNSA. The PCR employed 60 Vbeta primers together with 13 Jbeta primers. TCRdb's copy holds only in-frame clones and misses some; the assay was immunoSEQ multiplex PCR. Of some 180,000 clones listed, approximately 79% are singletons. The chain joins TRBV7-2 to TRBJ2-7, with a possible D match to TRBD2 (5 bases). Input material: PBMCs. This clonotype was obtained from a male donor in good health and CMV-seronegative. The CDR3 reads CASSFPGNTREQYF. The DNA of the CDR3 is TGTGCCAGCAGCTTCCCGGGGAATACAAGGGAGCAGTACTTC.